Presented here are 8 T cell receptor beta chains from one specimen sequenced in a study of prognosis after radiotherapy for stage I lung cancer. It was by two-round multiplex PCR that TCR beta CDR3 was amplified from genomic DNA. Gene-specific TRBV and TRBJ primers were used in PCR round one. MiXCR was run by TCRdb on the multiplex PCR reads, yielding one entry per CDR3 protein. Found here are about 51,000 distinct CDR3 sequences, 30% to 40% of them singletons; the top ten hold 9.2%. The sequencing used PBMCs, collected before or after stereotactic body radiation therapy (not recorded which). These receptors were obtained from a donor over 45 with non-small cell lung cancer.

This clonotype was picked up many times. The chain couples TRBV5-1 to TRBJ2-1, with TRBD2 matching over 11 bases. The CDR3 is 21 amino acids. Germline V gives CDR1 SGHRS, CDR2 YFSETQ. The V segment lost 3 bases and the J segment 0 bases; nucleotides outside the gene matches: 17. In nucleotides, the CDR3 is TGCGCCAGCAGCTCGCCGACTAGCGGGACTGGGGCCGAAAGCTCCTACAATGAGCAGTTCTTC. Residues: CASSSPTSGTGAESSYNEQFF.

The CDR3 loop reads CASRWDTFTDTQYF. CDR3 in DNA: TGTGCCAGCAGATGGGACACTTTCACAGATACGCAGTATTTT. The rearrangement uses TRBV6-2 or TRBV6-3 and TRBJ2-3; D may be TRBD1 (6 bases). V lost 6 bases, J lost 2 bases, and 12 bases lay in between. Germline V gene data show CDR1 as MNHEY and CDR2 as SVGEGT. The CDR3 is 14 amino acids.

As concerns this clonotype: Germline and junction disagree at one end, which may indicate a read error. The chain combines TRBV5-1 with TRBJ2-7; D unresolved. The CDR3 spans 13 residues. In germline, CDR1 is SGHRS, CDR2 YFSETQ. CDR3 residues: CASSLGTQAPPDF. The CDR3 coding sequence is TGCGCCAGCAGCTTGGGAACGCAGGCCCCCCCTGACTTC.

At least ten counts were recorded for this clonotype. This sequence joins TRBV20-1 and TRBJ1-2; 8 bases are a match to TRBD1. V shed 3 bases and J 2 bases; nucleotides not matched to a gene: 5. The CDR3 has 14 residues. Germline V gene data show CDR1 as DFQATT and CDR2 as SNEGSKA (reference sequence). The DNA for the CDR3 is TGCAGTGCTAGGGATGGACAGGGAAACTATGGCTACACCTTC. This sequence encodes CSARDGQGNYGYTF.

Worth noting for this clonotype: A read error may be the cause here, since a much bigger clone is one base away. This chain uses TRBV11-2 with TRBJ2-5; 7 nucleotides match TRBD1. The CDR3 sequence is 14 residues long. Losses at the gene ends were 3 bases for V and 4 bases for J; bases not matched to a gene: 5. CDR1 and CDR2 from the germline V gene are SGHAT and FQNNGV. The CDR3 sequence: CASSFNRGRETQYF. CDR3 bases: TGTGCCAGCAGCTTTAACAGGGGAAGAGAGACCCAGTACTTC. Complete variable domain (other parts from reference TRBV11-2 and TRBJ2-5): EAGVAQSPRYKIIEKRQSVAFWCNPISGHATLYWYQQILGQGPKLLIQFQNNGVVDDSQLPKDRFSAERLKGVDSTLKIQPAKLEDSAVYLCASSFNRGRETQYFGPGTRLLVL.

This clonotype was seen repeatedly, ten times or more. The chain links TRBV5-1 to TRBJ2-3; D perhaps matches TRBD2 (6 bases). V shed 7 bases and J shed 2 bases, with 14 bases lying between them. CDR1 is SGHRS, CDR2 YFSETQ, per germline. This CDR3 contains 14 residues. In nucleotides, the CDR3 is TGCGCCAGCGGTGGTAGCGGAGCCACAGATACGCAGTATTTT. It encodes CASGGSGATDTQYF.

This clonotype was picked up many times. The V call is TRBV10-3, the J call TRBJ1-2; TRBD1 matches 9 bases. The germline CDR1 and CDR2 sequences are ENHRY and SYGVKD. Trimming removed 3 bases from V and 8 bases from J; junction bases left unmatched: 10. The CDR3 runs to 15 residues. The CDR3 loop is CAISDPRQGVRGYTF. Here the CDR3 DNA reads TGTGCCATCAGTGACCCTAGACAGGGGGTGAGAGGCTACACCTTC.

This clonotype has a count of ten or more. V usage is TRBV7-2 and J usage is TRBJ2-3; no firm D call. The length of the CDR3 is 12 residues. V lost 9 bases, J lost 0 bases, and 7 bases lay in between. In germline, CDR1 is SGHTA, CDR2 FQGNSA. CDR3 nucleotides: TGTGCCAGTAGTTTTAGCACAGATACGCAGTATTTT. It specifies CASSFSTDTQYF.